The 7 T cell receptor beta chains reported below all come from one sample, sequenced in a study of CD8 T cells in ankylosing spondylitis (dated by TCRdb to 2016 to 2017). The protocol used for the library was 5' RACE. The run used an Illumina HiSeq 2500. In-frame beta chains were kept once TCRdb had trimmed the public reads at Q25 with fastp and called clones with MiXCR. Merged by CDR3 protein, the rows form single entries marked with the most common genes and DNA. This sample holds just under 95,000 distinct CDR3 sequences; about 9% were observed only once. Approximately 4.8% of the sample goes to the ten largest clones. The specimen was blood, either unsorted or a sorted T cell fraction (not recorded which). These receptors were taken from a male donor with ankylosing spondylitis or in good health (not recorded which).

The sample holds many counts of this clonotype. The rearrangement uses TRBV7-2 and TRBJ2-4; 8 positions match TRBD2. The CDR3 spans 15 residues. Germline CDR1 and CDR2: SGHTA and FQGNSA. After removal of 5 bases from V and 1 base from J, the junction contained 4 bases not matched to a gene. The CDR3 is CASSPGGGAKNIQYF. The CDR3 DNA reads TGTGCCAGCAGCCCCGGGGGGGGGGCCAAAAACATTCAGTACTTC.

This clonotype was seen repeatedly, ten times or more. The CDR3, as DNA: TGCAGTGCTAGAAAAGGAAATAATTCACCCCTCCACTTT. Amino acids: CSARKGNNSPLHF. J is TRBJ1-6 and V is TRBV20-1; no definite D call. Germline CDR1 reads DFQATT; CDR2 reads SNEGSKA (reference sequence). The ends were cut back, 2 bases at V and 5 bases at J, with 7 bases in the middle. The CDR3 extends over 13 amino acids.

In this sample, this clonotype turned up many times. The chain joins TRBV28 to TRBJ2-1; the match to TRBD2 covers 14 bases. Germline assignment: CDR1 MDHEN and CDR2 SYDVKM. V shed 2 bases, J shed 8 bases, and the junction held 8 bases outside the gene matches. The length of the CDR3 is 17 residues. The CDR3 coding sequence is TGTGCCAGCAGTTTAACGACTAGCGGGGGGGTGTTAGATGAGCAGTTCTTC. Its protein is CASSLTTSGGVLDEQFF.

This clonotype was counted many times. The rearrangement links TRBV7-2 to TRBJ1-1; 8 nucleotides agree with TRBD1. Germline CDR1 and CDR2: SGHTA and FQGNSA. The CDR3 covers 15 residues. The ends lost 0 bases at V and 5 bases at J; junction bases unmatched: 5. The CDR3 loop is CASSLAIGTGTEAFF. The DNA of the CDR3 is TGTGCCAGCAGCTTAGCAATAGGGACAGGTACTGAAGCTTTCTTT.

There are many counts of this clonotype. The chain couples TRBV29-1 to TRBJ2-2, with D possibly being TRBD1 (6 bases). The CDR3 sequence is 14 residues long. Trimming shortened V by 7 bases and J by 1 base, and 13 bases separated the two germline ends. Germline V gene data show CDR1 as SQVTM and CDR2 as ANQGSEA. The CDR3 nucleotides read TGCAGCGCGGTACCGGGACAGAACACCGGGGAGCTGTTTTTT. Its protein product is CSAVPGQNTGELFF.

The chain recombines TRBV7-2 with TRBJ2-3, with D possibly matching TRBD2 (7 bases). The CDR3 spans 15 residues. V dropped 5 bases and J dropped 6 bases, with 18 bases sitting between them. Per the germline V gene, CDR1 is SGHTA and CDR2 is FQGNSA. CDR3 DNA sequence: TGTGCCAGCAGCCAAAGGGGGGGCCGAATGGATACGCAGTATTTT. Amino acid sequence: CASSQRGGRMDTQYF.

This clonotype was found many times. The chain uses TRBV29-1 and TRBJ2-5; TRBD2 is a possible D gene (6 bases). CDR1 SQVTM and CDR2 ANQGSEA come from the germline V gene. CDR3 length: 14 amino acids. The V gene lost 1 base and the J gene lost 4 bases, with 13 bases spanning the gap. As DNA, the CDR3 is TGCAGCGTTGAAGGGAGGGGTCAGGTAGAGACCCAGTACTTC. Translated, it gives CSVEGRGQVETQYF.